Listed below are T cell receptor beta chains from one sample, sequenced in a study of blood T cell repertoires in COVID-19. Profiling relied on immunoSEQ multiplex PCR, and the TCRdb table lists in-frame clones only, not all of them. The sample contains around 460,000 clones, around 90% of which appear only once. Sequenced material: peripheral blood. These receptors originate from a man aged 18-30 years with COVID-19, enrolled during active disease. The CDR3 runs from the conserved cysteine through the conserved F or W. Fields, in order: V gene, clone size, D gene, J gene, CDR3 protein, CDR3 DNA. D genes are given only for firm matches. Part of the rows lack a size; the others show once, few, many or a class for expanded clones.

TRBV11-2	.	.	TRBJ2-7	CASSLAGDDEQYF	TGTGCCAGCAGCTTAGCGGGGGATGACGAGCAGTACTTC
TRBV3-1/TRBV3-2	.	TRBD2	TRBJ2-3	CASSRGGLDTQYF	TGTGCCAGCAGCCGGGGAGGGCTCGATACGCAGTATTTT
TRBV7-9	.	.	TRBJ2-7	CASSLVYRVDEQYF	TGTGCCAGCAGCTTAGTGTACAGAGTGGACGAGCAGTACTTC
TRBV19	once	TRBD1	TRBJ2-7	CASSIGGQGYYEQYF	TGTGCCAGTAGTATAGGTGGACAGGGGTATTACGAGCAGTACTTC
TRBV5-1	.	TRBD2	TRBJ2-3	CASSPAGGRTDTQYF	TGCGCCAGCAGCCCAGCGGGGGGGCGCACAGATACGCAGTATTTT
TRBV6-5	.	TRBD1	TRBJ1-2	CASSSRGRGGGYTF	TGTGCCAGCAGTTCCAGGGGGCGCGGAGGTGGCTACACCTTC
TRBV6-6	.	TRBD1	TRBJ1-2	CASSIGTGEGYTF	TGTGCCAGCAGCATAGGGACAGGGGAAGGCTACACCTTC
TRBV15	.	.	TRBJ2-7	CATSRSGGSYEQYF	TGTGCCACCAGCAGATCCGGGGGAAGCTACGAGCAGTACTTC
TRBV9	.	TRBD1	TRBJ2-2	CASSPQGVVTGELFF	TGTGCCAGCAGCCCGCAGGGGGTGGTTACCGGGGAGCTGTTTTTT
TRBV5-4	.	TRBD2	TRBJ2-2	CASSLPGGTGELFF	TGTGCCAGCAGCTTGCCGGGAGGCACCGGGGAGCTGTTTTTT
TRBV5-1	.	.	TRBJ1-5	CASSLLGQYNQPQHF	TGCGCCAGCAGCTTGCTAGGACAGTACAATCAGCCCCAGCATTTT
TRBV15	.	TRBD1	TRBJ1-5	CATSSPGQGMSNQPQHF	TGTGCCACCAGCTCACCGGGACAGGGGATGAGCAATCAGCCCCAGCATTTT
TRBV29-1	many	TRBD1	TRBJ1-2	CSVVVGGSGYTF	TGCAGCGTTGTAGTAGGGGGCAGTGGCTACACCTTC
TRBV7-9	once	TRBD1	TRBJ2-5	CASSFGTEETQYF	TGTGCCAGCAGCTTCGGGACAGAAGAGACCCAGTACTTC
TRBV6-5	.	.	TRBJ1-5	CASSIIQGNQPQHF	TGTGCCAGCAGTATAATCCAGGGAAATCAGCCCCAGCATTTT
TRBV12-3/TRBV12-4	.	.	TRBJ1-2	CASRSTGSYGYTF	TGTGCCAGCAGGTCGACAGGCTCCTATGGCTACACCTTC
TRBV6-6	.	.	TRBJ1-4	CASSRAGVQATNEKLFF	TGTGCCAGCAGTCGGGCGGGGGTTCAGGCAACTAATGAAAAACTGTTTTTT
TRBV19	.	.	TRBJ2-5	CASSIGARQETQYF	TGTGCCAGTAGTATCGGAGCACGCCAAGAGACCCAGTACTTC
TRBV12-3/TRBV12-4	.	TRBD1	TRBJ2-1	CASTDRAYNEQFF	TGTGCCAGCACGGACAGGGCCTACAATGAGCAGTTCTTC
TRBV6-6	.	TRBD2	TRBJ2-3	CASRRLKREASDTQYF	TGTGCCAGCAGGCGACTAAAGCGGGAGGCCTCAGATACGCAGTATTTT
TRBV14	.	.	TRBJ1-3	CASSQGSRQVFSGNTIYF	TGTGCCAGCAGCCAAGGATCCAGACAGGTTTTCTCTGGAAACACCATATATTTT
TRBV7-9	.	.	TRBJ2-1	CASSAPTSLDEQFF	TGTGCCAGCAGCGCCCCGACTAGTCTGGATGAGCAGTTCTTC
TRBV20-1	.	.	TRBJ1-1	CSASEGQHMNTEAFF	TGCAGTGCTAGTGAGGGGCAACACATGAACACTGAAGCTTTCTTT
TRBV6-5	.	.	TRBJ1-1	CASSLNRARSTEAFF	TGTGCCAGCAGTCTCAACAGGGCTCGGAGCACTGAAGCTTTCTTT
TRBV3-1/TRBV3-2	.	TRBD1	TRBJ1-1	CASSLDRATNTEAFF	TGTGCCAGCAGCCTCGACAGGGCGACGAACACTGAAGCTTTCTTT
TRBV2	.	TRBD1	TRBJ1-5	CASLKRDRDLESNQPQHF	TGTGCCAGCTTAAAACGGGACAGGGATTTAGAGAGCAATCAGCCCCAGCATTTT
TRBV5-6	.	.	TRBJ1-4	CASSLGAQASNEKLFF	TGTGCCAGCAGCTTGGGGGCACAGGCCTCTAATGAAAAACTGTTTTTT